Listed below are T cell receptor beta chains from one sample, sequenced in a study of PD-1 blockade in classical Hodgkin lymphoma. Generated by immunoSEQ multiplex PCR, the TCRdb table keeps only in-frame clones and is missing some. The table lists approximately 17,000 clones, approximately 92% of them singletons. Sequencing was done on a sample of peripheral blood mononuclear cells (PBMCs). The receptors stem from a human donor with classical Hodgkin lymphoma. Each CDR3 is given with its conserved first and last residue. D genes are given only for firm matches. Clone size is shown for a subset of rows, as once, few, many or a class of expanded clone.

.	.	TRBJ2-1	TRBV5-5	TGTGCCAGCAGCTTGAGGACTATGGGCTACAATGAGCAGTTCTTC	CASSLRTMGYNEQFF
.	TRBD1	TRBJ2-7	TRBV5-1	TGCGCCAGCGAATCCGGGACAGGGGGCTTGTACGAGCAGTACTTC	CASESGTGGLYEQYF
.	.	TRBJ1-5	TRBV21-1	TGTGCCAGCAGCAAAGTAAGGCATTTCAATCAGCCCCAGCATTTT	CASSKVRHFNQPQHF
.	TRBD2	TRBJ2-5	TRBV7-9	TGTGCCAGCAGGTCGACTAGCGGAAAAGAGACCCAGTACTTC	CASRSTSGKETQYF
.	.	TRBJ1-1	TRBV28	TGTGCCAGCAGTTTAGGCCCCGTTGCGGCTTTCTTT	CASSLGPVAAFF
.	TRBD2	TRBJ2-7	TRBV25-1	TGTGCCAGCGGCGGGAGTTCAGAATACGAGCAGTACTTC	CASGGSSEYEQYF
.	.	TRBJ1-4	TRBV7-9	TGTGCCAGCAGCTTCGGGAGTCAGGGCAATAATGAAAAACTGTTTTTT	CASSFGSQGNNEKLFF
once	TRBD1	TRBJ2-5	TRBV18	TGTGCCAGCGCCCGGGACAGGGAGGAGACCCAGTACTTC	CASARDREETQYF
.	.	TRBJ1-2	TRBV28	TGTGCCGGGTCGACAGCGAATAGCGACTATGGCTACACCTTC	CAGSTANSDYGYTF
.	.	TRBJ1-1	TRBV19	TGTGCCAGTAGTACATTCGACAGACCGAACACTGAAGCTTTCTTT	CASSTFDRPNTEAFF
.	.	TRBJ2-7	TRBV30	TGTGCCGGAAGTAGCGATACCTACGAGCAGTACTTC	CAGSSDTYEQYF
.	.	TRBJ2-3	TRBV19	TGTGCCAGTAGTGGTTCTGGCACAGATACGCAGTATTTT	CASSGSGTDTQYF
.	TRBD1	TRBJ1-3	TRBV7-8	TGTGCCAGCAGCTTCGAGTGGACAGGGGGAAACACCATATATTTT	CASSFEWTGGNTIYF
.	.	TRBJ1-1	TRBV11-2	TGTGCCAGCAGCTTAAACATGGGCGACGGAGCTTTCTTT	CASSLNMGDGAFF
.	.	TRBJ2-5	TRBV4-1	TGCGCCAGCAGCCAAGACTACCAAGAGACCCAGTACTTC	CASSQDYQETQYF
.	.	TRBJ1-3	TRBV11-2	TGTGCCAGCAGCTTAGCTGGGACAACTTCTGGAAACACCATATATTTT	CASSLAGTTSGNTIYF
.	.	TRBJ2-7	TRBV28	TGTGCCAGCAGTCTCGGGGCAAAATACGAGCAGTACTTC	CASSLGAKYEQYF
.	TRBD1	TRBJ1-5	TRBV6-5	TGTGCCAGCAGCCGACAGGGGCAGGGACAGCCCCAGCATTTT	CASSRQGQGQPQHF
.	TRBD1	TRBJ1-2	TRBV6-1	TGTGCCAGCAGTGGGCGACAGGGAGCCTCTGGCTACACCTTC	CASSGRQGASGYTF
once	.	TRBJ2-7	TRBV21-1	TGTGCCAGCAGCAAAGGTAGGACTAGCGGGTCATACGAGCAGTACTTC	CASSKGRTSGSYEQYF
.	.	TRBJ2-7	TRBV5-4	TGTGCCAGCAGCCCTGGGACGGGACTCCACGAGCAGTACTTC	CASSPGTGLHEQYF
.	.	TRBJ1-1	TRBV29-1	TGCAGCGCCCTCCCGGGACCCCAGATCGCTGAAGCTTTCTTT	CSALPGPQIAEAFF
.	.	TRBJ1-1	TRBV11-3	TGTGCCAGCAGCTTAAAGTGTCGGCCTGAGCCGAACACTGAAGCTTTCTTT	CASSLKCRPEPNTEAFF
.	TRBD2	TRBJ2-7	TRBV18	TGTGCCAGCTCACCACGAATCGGTAGCGGGAGTGACGAGCAGTACTTC	CASSPRIGSGSDEQYF
once	.	TRBJ1-1	TRBV6-1	TGTGCCAGCAAAAGGGCGGTGACTGAAGCTTTCTTT	CASKRAVTEAFF
.	.	TRBJ2-6	TRBV5-2	TGTGCCAGCAAGACCGCAAGTACACAAAGTCGGGCCAACGTCCTGACTTTC	CASKTASTQSRANVLTF
.	.	TRBJ1-1	TRBV10-3	TGTGCCATCGCCGGGACCGGGAACACTGAAGCTTTCTTT	CAIAGTGNTEAFF
.	.	TRBJ1-1	TRBV2	TGTGCCAGCAGTACAGGGACCAGGGAGGCTTTCTTT	CASSTGTREAFF
.	TRBD1	TRBJ2-1	TRBV25-1	TGTGCCAGCAACACCGGACAGGGCCCTAATGAGCAGTTCTTC	CASNTGQGPNEQFF